This TCR beta chain was captured in a study of shared clonotypes between healthy human individuals. As for the study in general: Three plates each covered CD4 naive and memory; CD8 naive two, CD8 memory one.

Using immunoSEQ multiplex PCR, the repertoire was profiled, and TCRdb retains in-frame clones only, with some absent. The sample lists roughly 2.5 million clones, approximately 90% seen once, with about 0.13% in the top ten. Study observations and caveats: The generation probabilities recorded for non-shared clonotypes fell below those of clonotypes shared by all four donors.

As regards this clone: Its antigen is still unknown.

The ends lost 1 base at V and 6 bases at J; junction bases unmatched: 13. CDR3 length: 16 amino acids. Looked up from germline, CDR1 is GTSNPN and CDR2 is SVGIG (reference sequence). The sequence was obtained from a young man in good health. The sequenced sample was naive CD4+ T cells sorted from blood. Sample subset: CD45RA+ positively selected. The chain combines TRBV30 with TRBJ2-5; 8 bases fit TRBD2. The CDR3 DNA is TGTGCCTGGAGTGACGTTGAGCGGGAGCTAAGAAAGACCCAGTACTTC. Protein sequence: CAWSDVERELRKTQYF.